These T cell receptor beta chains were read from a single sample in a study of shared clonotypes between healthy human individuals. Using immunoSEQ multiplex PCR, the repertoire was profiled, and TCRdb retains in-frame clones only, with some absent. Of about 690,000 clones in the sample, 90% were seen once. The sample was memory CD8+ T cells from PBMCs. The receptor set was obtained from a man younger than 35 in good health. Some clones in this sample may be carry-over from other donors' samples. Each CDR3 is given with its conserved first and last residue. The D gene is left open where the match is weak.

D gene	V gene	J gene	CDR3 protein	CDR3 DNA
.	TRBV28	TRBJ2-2	CASSLRRVTGELFF	TGTGCCAGCAGTTTGAGGCGAGTCACCGGGGAGCTGTTTTTT
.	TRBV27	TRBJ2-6	CASSARGRANVLTF	TGTGCCAGCAGCGCCCGCGGCCGGGCCAACGTCCTGACTTTC
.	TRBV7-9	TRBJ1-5	CASSSPLQPQHF	TGTGCCAGCAGCTCGCCCCTCCAGCCCCAGCATTTT
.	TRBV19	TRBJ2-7	CASSRWAAYEQYF	TGTGCCAGTAGCCGTTGGGCCGCCTACGAGCAGTACTTC
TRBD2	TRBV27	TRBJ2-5	CASSLLGTSGPETQYF	TGTGCCAGCAGTTTATTAGGGACTAGCGGGCCAGAGACCCAGTACTTC
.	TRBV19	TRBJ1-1	CASSIDYIDRNTEAFF	TGTGCCAGTAGTATAGATTATATCGACAGAAACACTGAAGCTTTCTTT
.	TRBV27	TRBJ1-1	CASRTDSSMNTEAFF	TGTGCCAGCAGGACTGACAGCTCAATGAACACTGAAGCTTTCTTT
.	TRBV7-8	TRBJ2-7	CASSLGVSWGSYEQYF	TGTGCCAGCAGCTTAGGGGTGTCTTGGGGCTCCTACGAGCAGTACTTC
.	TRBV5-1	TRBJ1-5	CASSLAGERQPQHF	TGCGCCAGCAGCTTGGCAGGGGAGCGGCAGCCCCAGCATTTT
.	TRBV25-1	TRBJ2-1	CASSEQGSYNEQFF	TGTGCCAGCAGTGAACAGGGCAGCTACAATGAGCAGTTCTTC
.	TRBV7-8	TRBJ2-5	CASSLGSGGVQETQYF	TGTGCCAGCAGCTTAGGTTCAGGAGGGGTCCAGGAGACCCAGTACTTC
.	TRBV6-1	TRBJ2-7	CASSEMVSYEQYF	TGTGCCAGCAGTGAAATGGTATCCTACGAGCAGTACTTC
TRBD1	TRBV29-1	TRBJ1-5	CSPFKDRDRSIGLPQHF	TGCAGCCCATTTAAGGACAGGGACCGAAGTATTGGGCTGCCCCAGCATTTT
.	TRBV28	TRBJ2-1	CASSLETAKDEQFF	TGTGCCAGCAGTTTAGAGACAGCTAAAGATGAGCAGTTCTTC